This T cell receptor beta chain came from a study of T cell repertoires in ileal Crohn's disease. The overall study: Surgery for a complication: stricturing in approximately 60%, penetrating in about 40%. Findings and limits, study-wide: Clonal expansions were more frequent in active smokers than non-smokers at surgery.

The germline gives CDR1 SGHAT, CDR2 FQNNGV. This CDR3 region has 13 residues. V lost 5 bases and J lost 3, with 11 bases in between. As to time point: inflamed ileum from the surgical specimen. Comment on this clone: Its matching antigen is unknown.

The assay was immunoSEQ multiplex PCR, and TCRdb's table has in-frame clones only and misses some. This repertoire shows some 6,000 clones, over 70% found once; its top ten account for roughly 40%. Input material: ileal tissue. This receptor was obtained from an adult with Crohn's disease. The chain recombines TRBV11-2 with TRBJ2-7, with D possibly being TRBD1 or TRBD2 (5 bases each). The CDR3 sequence is CASSPGQRYEQYF. CDR3 in DNA: TGTGCCAGCAGCCCGGGGCAGCGCTACGAGCAGTACTTC. The whole variable domain, filled in from reference TRBV11-2 and TRBJ2-7, reads EAGVAQSPRYKIIEKRQSVAFWCNPISGHATLYWYQQILGQGPKLLIQFQNNGVVDDSQLPKDRFSAERLKGVDSTLKIQPAKLEDSAVYLCASSPGQRYEQYFGPGTRLTVT.